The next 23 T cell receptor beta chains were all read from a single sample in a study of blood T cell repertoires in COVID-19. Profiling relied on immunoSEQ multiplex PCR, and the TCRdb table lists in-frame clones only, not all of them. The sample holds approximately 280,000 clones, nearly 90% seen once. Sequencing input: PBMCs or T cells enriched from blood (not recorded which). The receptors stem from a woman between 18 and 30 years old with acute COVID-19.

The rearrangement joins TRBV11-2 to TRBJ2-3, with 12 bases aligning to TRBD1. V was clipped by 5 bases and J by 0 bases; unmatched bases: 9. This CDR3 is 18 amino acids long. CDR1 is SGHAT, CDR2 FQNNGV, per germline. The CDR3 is CASSKKWGQGASTDTQYF. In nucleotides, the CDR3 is TGTGCCAGCAGCAAAAAGTGGGGACAGGGGGCTAGCACAGATACGCAGTATTTT.

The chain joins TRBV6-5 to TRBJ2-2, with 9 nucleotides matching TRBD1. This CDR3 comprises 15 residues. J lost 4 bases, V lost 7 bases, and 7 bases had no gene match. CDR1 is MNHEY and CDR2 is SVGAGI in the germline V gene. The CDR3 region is CASTTGTGSTGELFF. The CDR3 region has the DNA TGTGCCAGCACCACCGGGACAGGGAGCACCGGGGAGCTGTTTTTT.

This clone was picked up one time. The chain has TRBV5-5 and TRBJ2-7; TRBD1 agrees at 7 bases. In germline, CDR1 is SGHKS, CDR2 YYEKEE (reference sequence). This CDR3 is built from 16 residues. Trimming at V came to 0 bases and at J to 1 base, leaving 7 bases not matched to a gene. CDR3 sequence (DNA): TGTGCCAGCAGCTTGGCGGGGACAGAACCATCCTACGAGCAGTACTTC. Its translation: CASSLAGTEPSYEQYF. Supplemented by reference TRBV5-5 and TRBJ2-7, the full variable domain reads DAGVTQSPTHLIKTRGQQVTLRCSPISGHKSVSWYQQVLGQGPQFIFQYYEKEERGRGNFPDRFSARQFPNYSSELNVNALLLGDSALYLCASSLAGTEPSYEQYFGPGTRLTVT.

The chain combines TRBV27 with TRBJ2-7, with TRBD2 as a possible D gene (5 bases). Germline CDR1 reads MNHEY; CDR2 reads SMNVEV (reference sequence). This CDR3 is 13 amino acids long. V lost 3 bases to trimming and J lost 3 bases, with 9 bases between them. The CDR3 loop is CASSLRAYYEQYF. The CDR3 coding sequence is TGTGCCAGCAGTTTGAGGGCGTACTACGAGCAGTACTTC.

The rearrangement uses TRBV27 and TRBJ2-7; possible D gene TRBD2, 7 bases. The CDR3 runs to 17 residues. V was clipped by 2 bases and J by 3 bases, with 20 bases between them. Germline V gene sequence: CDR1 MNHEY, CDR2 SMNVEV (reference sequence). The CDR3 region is CASSLGRGAGAFYEQYF. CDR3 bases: TGTGCCAGCAGTTTAGGTCGTGGGGCGGGGGCGTTCTACGAGCAGTACTTC.

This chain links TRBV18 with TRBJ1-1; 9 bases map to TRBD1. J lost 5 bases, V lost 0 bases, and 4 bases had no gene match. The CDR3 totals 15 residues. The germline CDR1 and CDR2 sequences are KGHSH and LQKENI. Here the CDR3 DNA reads TGTGCCAGCTCACCACCACAGGGGGCGCAAACTGAAGCTTTCTTT. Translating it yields CASSPPQGAQTEAFF.

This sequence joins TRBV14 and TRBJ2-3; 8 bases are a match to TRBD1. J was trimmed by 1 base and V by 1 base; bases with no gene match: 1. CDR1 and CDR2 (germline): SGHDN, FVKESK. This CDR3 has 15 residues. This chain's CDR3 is CASSQVQGGTDTQYF. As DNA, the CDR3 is TGTGCCAGCAGCCAAGTACAGGGGGGCACAGATACGCAGTATTTT.

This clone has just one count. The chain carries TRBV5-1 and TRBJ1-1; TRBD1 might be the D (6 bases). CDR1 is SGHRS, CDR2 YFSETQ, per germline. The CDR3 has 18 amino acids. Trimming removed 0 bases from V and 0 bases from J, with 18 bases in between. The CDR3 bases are TGCGCCAGCAGCTTGGTGGGGGCAGCCTATGACATGAACACTGAAGCTTTCTTT. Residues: CASSLVGAAYDMNTEAFF.

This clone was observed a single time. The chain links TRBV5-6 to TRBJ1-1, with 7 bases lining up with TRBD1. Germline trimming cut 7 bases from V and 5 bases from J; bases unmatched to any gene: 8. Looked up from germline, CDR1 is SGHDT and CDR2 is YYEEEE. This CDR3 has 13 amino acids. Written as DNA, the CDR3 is TGTGCCAGCGGGGACAGAGCCCGGACTGAAGCTTTCTTT. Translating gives CASGDRARTEAFF.

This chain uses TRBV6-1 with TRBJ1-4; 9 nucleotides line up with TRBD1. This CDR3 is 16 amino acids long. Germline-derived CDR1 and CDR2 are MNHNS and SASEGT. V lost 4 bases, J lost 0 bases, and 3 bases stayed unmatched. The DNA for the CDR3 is TGTGCCAGCAGTGTTCGACAGGGGGCAACTAATGAAAAACTGTTTTTT. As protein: CASSVRQGATNEKLFF.

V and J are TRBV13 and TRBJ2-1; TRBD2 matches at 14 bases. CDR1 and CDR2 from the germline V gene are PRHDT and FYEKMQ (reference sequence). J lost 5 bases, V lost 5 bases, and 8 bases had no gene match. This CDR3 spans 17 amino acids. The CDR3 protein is CASSPGTSGRGDNEQFF. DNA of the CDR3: TGTGCCAGCAGCCCGGGGACTAGCGGGAGAGGAGACAATGAGCAGTTCTTC. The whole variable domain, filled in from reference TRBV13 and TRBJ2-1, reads AAGVIQSPRHLIKEKRETATLKCYPIPRHDTVYWYQQGPGQDPQFLISFYEKMQSDKGSIPDRFSAQQFSDYHSELNMSSLELGDSALYFCASSPGTSGRGDNEQFFGPGTRLTVL.

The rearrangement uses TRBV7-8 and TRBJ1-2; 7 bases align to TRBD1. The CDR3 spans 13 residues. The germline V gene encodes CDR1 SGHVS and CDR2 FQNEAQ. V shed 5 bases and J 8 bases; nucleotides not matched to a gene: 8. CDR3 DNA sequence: TGTGCCAGCAGCCCGATGACAGGGAGCGGCTACACCTTC. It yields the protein CASSPMTGSGYTF.

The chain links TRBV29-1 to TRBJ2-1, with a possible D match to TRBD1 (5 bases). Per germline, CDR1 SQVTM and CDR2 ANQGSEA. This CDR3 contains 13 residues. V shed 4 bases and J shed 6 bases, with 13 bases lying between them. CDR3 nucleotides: TGCAGCGTTGCGCGCGGAACAGGCAATGAGCAGTTCTTC. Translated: CSVARGTGNEQFF.

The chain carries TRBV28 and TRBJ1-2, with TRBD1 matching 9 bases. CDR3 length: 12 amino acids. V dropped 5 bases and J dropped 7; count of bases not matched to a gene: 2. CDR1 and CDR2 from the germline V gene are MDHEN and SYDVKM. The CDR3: CASSTGGFGYTF. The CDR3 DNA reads TGTGCCAGCAGTACAGGGGGCTTTGGCTACACCTTC.

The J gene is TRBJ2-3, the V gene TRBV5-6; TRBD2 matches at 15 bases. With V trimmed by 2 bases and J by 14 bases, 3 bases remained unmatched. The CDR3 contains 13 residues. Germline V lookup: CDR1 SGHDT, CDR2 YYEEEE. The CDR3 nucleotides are TGTGCCAGCAGCTTCTCGGGACTAGCGGGAGGGTATTTT. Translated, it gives CASSFSGLAGGYF.

The CDR3 spells CASSFGTALNSPLHF. CDR3 bases: TGTGCCAGCAGTTTTGGGACAGCCCTGAATTCACCCCTCCACTTT. The chain couples TRBV6-5 to TRBJ1-6; 7 bases agree with TRBD1. The length of the CDR3 is 15 residues. Germline V lookup: CDR1 MNHEY, CDR2 SVGAGI. V gave up 4 bases and J gave up 7 bases; unmatched junction bases: 7.

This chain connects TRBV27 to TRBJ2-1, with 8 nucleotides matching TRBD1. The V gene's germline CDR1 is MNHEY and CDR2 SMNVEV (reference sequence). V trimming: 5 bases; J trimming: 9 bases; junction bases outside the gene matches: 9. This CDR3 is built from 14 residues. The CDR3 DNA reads TGTGCCAGCAGTGACGGACAGGGATTTGGTGAGCAGTTCTTC. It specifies CASSDGQGFGEQFF.

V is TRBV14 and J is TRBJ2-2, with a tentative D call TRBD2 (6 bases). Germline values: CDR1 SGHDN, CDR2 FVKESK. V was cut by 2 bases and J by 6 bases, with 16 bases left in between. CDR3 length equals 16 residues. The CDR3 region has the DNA TGTGCCAGCAGCCAAACTAGCCCGAGGGTTGCCGGGGAGCTGTTTTTT. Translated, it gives CASSQTSPRVAGELFF.

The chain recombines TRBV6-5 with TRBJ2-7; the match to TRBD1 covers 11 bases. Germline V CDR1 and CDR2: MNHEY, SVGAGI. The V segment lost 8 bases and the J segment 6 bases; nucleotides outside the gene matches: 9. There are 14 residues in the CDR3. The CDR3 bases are TGTGCCAGCTGGGGACAGGGGGTAATGAGCGAGCAGTACTTC. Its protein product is CASWGQGVMSEQYF.

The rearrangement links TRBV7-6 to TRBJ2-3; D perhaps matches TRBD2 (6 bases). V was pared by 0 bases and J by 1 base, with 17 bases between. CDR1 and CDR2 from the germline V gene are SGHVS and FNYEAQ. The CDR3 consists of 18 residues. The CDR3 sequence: CASSLAAYGGGGTDTQYF. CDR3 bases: TGTGCCAGCAGCTTAGCGGCCTACGGGGGAGGCGGCACAGATACGCAGTATTTT.

For the CDR3, the DNA is TGTGCCAGCAGCCCCCGGACTAGCGGATTCTACAATGAGCAGTTCTTC. Translating gives CASSPRTSGFYNEQFF. The chain uses TRBV11-2 and TRBJ2-1, with TRBD2 matching over 10 bases. The CDR3 spans 16 residues. From germline, CDR1 is SGHAT and CDR2 FQNNGV. J was trimmed by 3 bases and V by 5 bases; bases with no gene match: 7. The full variable domain, with the rest looked up from reference TRBV11-2 and TRBJ2-1, is EAGVAQSPRYKIIEKRQSVAFWCNPISGHATLYWYQQILGQGPKLLIQFQNNGVVDDSQLPKDRFSAERLKGVDSTLKIQPAKLEDSAVYLCASSPRTSGFYNEQFFGPGTRLTVL.

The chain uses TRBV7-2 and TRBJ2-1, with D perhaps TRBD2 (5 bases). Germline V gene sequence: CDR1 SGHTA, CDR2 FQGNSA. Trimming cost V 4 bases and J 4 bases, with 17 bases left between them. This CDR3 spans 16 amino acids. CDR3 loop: CASSSLPSSSYNEQFF. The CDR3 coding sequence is TGTGCCAGCAGCTCTTTGCCTAGCTCAAGTTACAATGAGCAGTTCTTC. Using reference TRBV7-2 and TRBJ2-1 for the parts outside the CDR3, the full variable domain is GAGVSQSPSNKVTEKGKDVELRCDPISGHTALYWYRQSLGQGLEFLIYFQGNSAPDKSGLPSDRFSAERTGGSVSTLTIQRTQQEDSAVYLCASSSLPSSSYNEQFFGPGTRLTVL.

The CDR3 protein is CASSSRGRDYGYTF. CDR3 nucleotide sequence: TGTGCCAGCAGTAGTAGGGGTAGAGACTATGGCTACACCTTC. V gene TRBV28 combines with J gene TRBJ1-2; D is perhaps TRBD1 (5 bases). CDR3 length: 14 residues. Per germline, CDR1 MDHEN and CDR2 SYDVKM. Trimming left V 5 bases short and J 3 bases short, with 13 bases between.